Below are 15 T cell receptor beta chains sequenced from a single sample in a study of control samples from healthy donors and cancer patients. The assay was immunoSEQ multiplex PCR, and TCRdb's table has in-frame clones only and misses some. The table lists 190,000 or so clones, 80% to 95% of them singletons. The sequenced sample consisted of blood. The receptor set was obtained from a man aged 18-30 years in good health.

V gene TRBV5-1 combines with J gene TRBJ2-7; TRBD1 or TRBD2 may be the D gene (5 bases each). The CDR3 is 15 amino acids. Germline V gene lookup returns CDR1 SGHRS and CDR2 YFSETQ. V lost 2 bases, J lost 2 bases, and 14 bases lay in between. In nucleotides, the CDR3 is TGCGCCAGCAGCTTTGGGGGTGTCTCAGCCTACGAGCAGTACTTC. Protein sequence: CASSFGGVSAYEQYF.

The gene calls are TRBV7-2 and TRBJ2-7; 10 bases align to TRBD1. The ends lost 5 bases at V and 4 bases at J; junction bases unmatched: 5. Germline V lookup: CDR1 SGHTA, CDR2 FQGNSA. This CDR3 region has 14 residues. CDR3 coding DNA: TGTGCCAGCAGCCGTGGACAGGGGGTGTACGAGCAGTACTTC. Its translation: CASSRGQGVYEQYF.

The gene calls are TRBV5-5 and TRBJ1-5, with no clear D. V lost 5 bases and J 0 bases, leaving 12 bases between the germline ends. The CDR3 totals 15 residues. Germline CDR1 SGHKS, CDR2 YYEKEE (reference sequence). The CDR3 loop is CASRPGLYSNQPQHF. Here the CDR3 DNA reads TGTGCCAGCAGACCCGGACTATATAGCAATCAGCCCCAGCATTTT.

The chain joins TRBV19 to TRBJ1-5; D not certain. CDR3 length: 11 amino acids. CDR1 and CDR2 from the germline V gene are LNHDA and SQIVND (reference sequence). Trimming removed 3 bases at V and 15 bases at J, with 12 bases between. Here the CDR3 reads CASSIGPTVHF. The CDR3 nucleotides read TGTGCCAGTAGTATCGGACCCACCGTGCATTTT.

The chain couples TRBV6-5 to TRBJ2-7; 8 nucleotides align to TRBD1. Germline V lookup: CDR1 MNHEY, CDR2 SVGAGI. Trimming at V came to 6 bases and at J to 2 bases, leaving 6 bases not matched to a gene. CDR3 size: 14 residues. CDR3 sequence (DNA): TGTGCCAGCAGACCAAAGGACAGGGCCTACGAGCAGTACTTC. Amino acid sequence: CASRPKDRAYEQYF.

The V gene is TRBV20-1, the J gene TRBJ1-4; D might be TRBD1 (5 bases). Germline-derived CDR1 and CDR2 are DFQATT and SNEGSKA (reference sequence). CDR3 length: 16 amino acids. V lost 3 bases and J 2 bases, leaving 16 bases between the germline ends. This CDR3 reads CSASGGGQVTNEKLFF. CDR3 nucleotides: TGCAGTGCTAGTGGCGGGGGTCAGGTGACTAATGAAAAACTGTTTTTT.

The chain combines TRBV5-4 with TRBJ2-3; either TRBD1 or TRBD2 may supply D (5 bases each). Germline values: CDR1 SGHNT, CDR2 YYREEE (reference sequence). The V and J ends lost 5 bases and 5 bases respectively, with 9 bases between them. This CDR3 comprises 12 residues. For the CDR3, the DNA is TGTGCCAGCAGTGGGGCGGGAGATACGCAGTATTTT. This encodes CASSGAGDTQYF.

J is TRBJ2-3 and V is TRBV5-1; D remains unclear. Trimming took 8 bases from V and 2 from J, leaving 12 bases between them. The CDR3 runs to 13 residues. Germline V gene lookup returns CDR1 SGHRS and CDR2 YFSETQ. The CDR3 loop is CARENRTTDTQYF. The CDR3 DNA reads TGCGCCAGAGAAAACCGGACCACAGATACGCAGTATTTT.

The rearrangement links TRBV5-6 to TRBJ2-1, with D possibly being TRBD1 (5 bases). The V and J ends lost 6 bases and 2 bases respectively, with 18 bases between them. Germline loops: CDR1 SGHDT, CDR2 YYEEEE. CDR3 length equals 16 residues. The CDR3 region has the DNA TGTGCCAGCACCATAGGGGCAGGTTCCACCTACAATGAGCAGTTCTTC. It yields the protein CASTIGAGSTYNEQFF.

The rearrangement joins TRBV7-6 to TRBJ2-7; 10 bases map to TRBD2. Germline lookup yields CDR1 SGHVS and CDR2 FNYEAQ. The CDR3 runs to 15 residues. V trimming: 5 bases; J trimming: 7 bases; junction bases outside the gene matches: 11. CDR3 sequence: CASSREAGGPEEQYF. CDR3 sequence (DNA): TGTGCCAGCAGCCGAGAAGCGGGGGGGCCGGAGGAGCAGTACTTC.

The J gene is TRBJ2-7, the V gene TRBV12-3 or TRBV12-4, with D tentatively TRBD2 (6 bases). Trimming stripped 3 bases from V and 6 bases from J, with 9 bases between. CDR3 length equals 12 residues. The CDR3, as DNA: TGTGCCAGCAGTTTGGAGGGAACCGAGCAGTACTTC. Encoded protein: CASSLEGTEQYF.

The CDR3: CASSLGTSEYNEQFF. CDR3 bases: TGCGCCAGCAGCTTGGGTACTAGCGAATACAATGAGCAGTTCTTC. This chain uses TRBV5-1 with TRBJ2-1; 7 bases are shared with TRBD2. The CDR3 spans 15 residues. CDR1 is SGHRS, CDR2 YFSETQ, per germline. Trimming at V came to 0 bases and at J to 4 bases, leaving 4 bases not matched to a gene.

The chain carries TRBV5-1 and TRBJ2-1, with D hard to call. The CDR3 is 12 amino acids. Germline V lookup: CDR1 SGHRS, CDR2 YFSETQ. The ends were cut back, 7 bases at V and 5 bases at J, with 10 bases in the middle. CDR3 sequence (DNA): TGCGCCAGCCGAACCATGGACAATGAGCAGTTCTTC. Translation: CASRTMDNEQFF.

The gene calls are TRBV7-9 and TRBJ2-3; the match to TRBD2 covers 10 bases. The germline CDR1 and CDR2 sequences are SEHNR and FQNEAQ (reference sequence). This CDR3 has 17 residues. Trimming removed 5 bases from V and 0 bases from J; junction bases left unmatched: 8. CDR3 nucleotides: TGTGCCAGCAGCCCCTCTAGCGGGGGCCTTAGCACAGATACGCAGTATTTT. It translates to CASSPSSGGLSTDTQYF.

This clone has only one observation. The chain uses TRBV15 and TRBJ2-3; 10 nucleotides match TRBD2. CDR1 LNHNV and CDR2 YYDKDF come from the germline V gene (reference sequence). The V gene end was trimmed by 8 bases and the J gene end by 6 bases; junction bases not matched to a gene: 8. This CDR3 has 14 residues. The CDR3 loop reads CATPTSGEADTQYF. The DNA for the CDR3 is TGTGCCACCCCCACTAGCGGGGAGGCGGATACGCAGTATTTT. Using reference TRBV15 and TRBJ2-3 for the parts outside the CDR3, the full variable domain is DAMVIQNPRYQVTQFGKPVTLSCSQTLNHNVMYWYQQKSSQAPKLLFHYYDKDFNNEADTPDNFQSRRPNTSFCFLDIRSPGLGDTAMYLCATPTSGEADTQYFGPGTRLTVL.